Below are 26 T cell receptor beta chains sequenced from a single sample in a study of control samples from healthy donors and cancer patients. Libraries were prepared by immunoSEQ multiplex PCR; TCRdb keeps only in-frame clonotypes and omits some of them. Here the sample spans roughly 130,000 clones, around nine tenths being singletons. The sample taken for sequencing was blood. The source of these receptors is a man aged 18 to 30 in good health.

There are a few counts of this clone. CDR3 amino acids: CASANRLGTLFSGSYEQYV. CDR3 DNA: TGTGCTAGTGCCAACCGACTCGGGACACTGTTTTCGGGTTCCTACGAGCAGTACGTC. V is TRBV12-5 and J is TRBJ2-7; a possible D gene is TRBD1 (6 bases). With 7 bases removed from V and 1 base from J, the gap between germline ends came to 29 bases. The germline gives CDR1 LGHNT, CDR2 FRNRAP. This CDR3 is 19 amino acids long.

The J gene is TRBJ2-5, the V gene TRBV9; TRBD1 might be the D (6 bases). CDR3 length equals 17 residues. Trimming removed 3 bases at V and 3 bases at J, with 21 bases between. Germline values: CDR1 SGDLS, CDR2 YYNGEE. Written as DNA, the CDR3 is TGTGCCAGCAGCGCGGATAACCCGGGACATCTGAAAGAGACCCAGTACTTC. It is translated as CASSADNPGHLKETQYF.

V gene TRBV5-4 combines with J gene TRBJ1-3, with a weak D call TRBD1 (5 bases). The germline CDR1 and CDR2 sequences are SGHNT and YYREEE (reference sequence). The CDR3 contains 18 residues. The V end was cut by 0 bases, the J end by 8 bases, with 24 bases between. CDR3 nucleotides: TGTGCCAGCAGCTTGGGCGGGACCGCTTCCGGCCATGTGGACACCATATATTTT. Encoded protein: CASSLGGTASGHVDTIYF.

This clone was found once. The chain is built from TRBV5-1 and TRBJ2-7; 12 bases fit TRBD2. Trimming took 4 bases from V and 3 from J; bases not matched to a gene: 5. Germline CDR1 SGHRS, CDR2 YFSETQ. The CDR3 spans 15 residues. The CDR3 here is CASSIGTSGLYEQYF. The CDR3 DNA is TGCGCCAGCAGCATTGGGACTAGCGGGCTCTACGAGCAGTACTTC.

The chain combines TRBV19 with TRBJ2-5; 9 bases are shared with TRBD2. Germline V CDR1 and CDR2: LNHDA, SQIVND (reference sequence). Trimming removed 5 bases from V and 4 bases from J; junction bases left unmatched: 8. This CDR3 comprises 15 residues. CDR3 residues: CASSARLAGVETQYF. In nucleotides, the CDR3 is TGTGCCAGTAGTGCCCGGTTAGCGGGAGTAGAGACCCAGTACTTC.

The V call is TRBV7-2, the J call TRBJ2-5; D not resolved. This CDR3 spans 13 amino acids. V dropped 1 base and J dropped 4 bases, with 7 bases sitting between them. Germline loops: CDR1 SGHTA, CDR2 FQGNSA. CDR3 region: CASSLGVGETQYF. The CDR3 nucleotides are TGTGCCAGCAGCTTAGGAGTTGGAGAGACCCAGTACTTC.

Here the CDR3 reads CASSAKLGNTEAFF. The CDR3 nucleotides are TGTGCCAGCAGCGCTAAACTAGGGAACACTGAAGCTTTCTTT. The chain has TRBV5-4 and TRBJ1-1; no reliable D call. This CDR3 has 14 residues. Trimming took 4 bases from V and 1 from J, leaving 11 bases between them. The germline V gene has CDR1 SGHNT and CDR2 YYREEE (reference sequence).

V usage is TRBV4-1 and J usage is TRBJ2-2; perhaps TRBD2 as D (5 bases). Germline lookup yields CDR1 MGHRA and CDR2 YSYEKL. The CDR3 has 18 residues. V gave up 4 bases and J gave up 2 bases, with 20 bases separating them. Here the CDR3 reads CASSRFPVEVPNTGELFF. CDR3 DNA: TGCGCCAGCAGCCGATTTCCCGTGGAGGTCCCAAACACCGGGGAGCTGTTTTTT.

This chain joins TRBV7-9 and TRBJ2-7; D possibly corresponds to TRBD1 (5 bases). With 7 bases removed from V and 3 bases from J, the gap between germline ends came to 13 bases. This CDR3 contains 13 residues. Germline V lookup: CDR1 SEHNR, CDR2 FQNEAQ (reference sequence). CDR3 residues: CASTGFLNYEQYV. Here the CDR3 DNA reads TGTGCCAGCACAGGGTTTTTGAACTACGAGCAGTACGTC.

This clone was counted between two and nine times. The V gene is TRBV30, the J gene TRBJ1-5; D call uncertain. CDR3 length: 13 amino acids. V was cut by 7 bases and J by 1 base, with 11 bases left in between. Germline CDR1 and CDR2: GTSNPN and SVGIG (reference sequence). CDR3 sequence (DNA): TGTGCCTCCTCCCTACGGAGCAATCAGCCCCAGCATTTT. Its protein product is CASSLRSNQPQHF.

This clone was found once. The CDR3 nucleotides are TGTGCCAGTAGTATGGAATACAGGGGATACGCTGAAGCTTTCTTT. Translation gives CASSMEYRGYAEAFF. The J gene is TRBJ1-1, the V gene TRBV19, with 7 nucleotides matching TRBD1. V was clipped by 3 bases and J by 6 bases; unmatched bases: 10. Germline lookup yields CDR1 LNHDA and CDR2 SQIVND (reference sequence). This CDR3 region has 15 residues. Drawing the rest from reference TRBV19 and TRBJ1-1, the complete variable domain is DGGITQSPKYLFRKEGQNVTLSCEQNLNHDAMYWYRQDPGQGLRLIYYSQIVNDFQKGDIAEGYSVSREKKESFPLTVTSAQKNPTAFYLCASSMEYRGYAEAFFGQGTRLTVV.

The chain employs TRBV24-1 and TRBJ1-3; no reliable D call. The CDR3 is made up of 15 amino acids. V lost 4 bases to trimming and J lost 4 bases, with 13 bases between them. Germline CDR1 KGHDR, CDR2 SFDVKD. The CDR3 loop reads CATSESGSGGNTIYF. The CDR3 nucleotides are TGTGCCACCAGTGAATCGGGCTCAGGAGGAAACACCATATATTTT.

V usage is TRBV9 and J usage is TRBJ2-1, with D hard to call. The CDR3 is made up of 15 amino acids. The germline V and J ends were trimmed by 0 bases and 5 bases, with 12 bases remaining between them. CDR1 SGDLS and CDR2 YYNGEE come from the germline V gene. The CDR3 DNA sequence: TGTGCCAGCAGCGTAGGGGTAGGATCACACAATGAGCAGTTCTTC. Its translation is CASSVGVGSHNEQFF.

The sample holds one count of this clone. V usage is TRBV4-1 and J usage is TRBJ2-7; maybe TRBD1 (6 bases). The CDR3 is made up of 14 amino acids. Trimming removed 2 bases at V and 2 bases at J, with 10 bases between. From germline, CDR1 is MGHRA and CDR2 YSYEKL. DNA of the CDR3: TGCGCCAGCAGCCAACCTGGACAGACCTACGAGCAGTACGTC. It codes for CASSQPGQTYEQYV.

The chain employs TRBV4-3 and TRBJ2-1; 12 positions agree with TRBD2. V was clipped by 5 bases and J by 4 bases; unmatched bases: 12. The CDR3 extends over 18 amino acids. The V gene's germline CDR1 is LGHNA and CDR2 YSLEER. DNA for the CDR3: TGCGCCAGCAGCGGTCAGCTAGCGGGAGGGCCCGGGTACAATGAGCAGTTCTTC. Its translation is CASSGQLAGGPGYNEQFF.

This rearrangement joins TRBV3-1 (or the pseudogene TRBV3-2) to TRBJ1-4, with a weak D call TRBD1 (5 bases). This CDR3 spans 15 amino acids. The ends were cut back, 0 bases at V and 8 bases at J, with 13 bases in the middle. Germline lookup yields CDR1 LGHDT and CDR2 YNNKEL (reference sequence). This CDR3 is CASSQDWTSIEKLFF. In nucleotides, the CDR3 is TGTGCCAGCAGCCAAGATTGGACAAGCATCGAAAAACTGTTTTTT.

The chain has TRBV24-1 and TRBJ2-7; D is ambiguous. The CDR3 has 14 amino acids. In germline, CDR1 is KGHDR, CDR2 SFDVKD. V lost 4 bases and J lost 5, with 14 bases in between. For the CDR3, the DNA is TGTGCCACCAGTGACTCAAGGATTGGGGACGAGCAGTACTTC. Translation: CATSDSRIGDEQYF.

The genes are TRBV23-1 and TRBJ1-5, with D unclear. TRBV23-1 is marked as an open reading frame, function uncertain. The ends were cut back, 5 bases at V and 7 bases at J, with 15 bases in the middle. The CDR3 loop spans 14 amino acids. DNA of the CDR3: TGCGCCAGCAGTAATAGGAGGGAGGAGCAGCCCCAGCATTTT. Protein product: CASSNRREEQPQHF.

The chain employs TRBV24-1 and TRBJ2-5; possible D gene TRBD1, 6 bases. This CDR3 comprises 16 residues. Looked up from germline, CDR1 is KGHDR and CDR2 is SFDVKD. V shed 5 bases and J shed 0 bases, with 15 bases lying between them. In DNA form, the CDR3 reads TGTGCCACCAGTGCCACCCGCTGGGACAACCAAGAGACCCAGTACTTC. Amino acid sequence: CATSATRWDNQETQYF.

The chain couples TRBV27 to TRBJ2-5; no definite D call. CDR3 length equals 16 residues. Germline-derived CDR1 and CDR2 are MNHEY and SMNVEV (reference sequence). Trimming removed 0 bases from V and 2 bases from J, with 13 bases in between. CDR3 nucleotides: TGTGCCAGCAGTTTATCTTTCCGGCGGTTACAAGAGACCCAGTACTTC. The encoded protein is CASSLSFRRLQETQYF.

This chain connects TRBV9 to TRBJ2-3, with D maybe TRBD2 (5 bases). Germline V gene lookup returns CDR1 SGDLS and CDR2 YYNGEE. V lost 1 base and J 5 bases, leaving 14 bases between the germline ends. This CDR3 is built from 15 residues. DNA for the CDR3: TGTGCCAGCAGCGTACGGCCGGGGTTAGGAGATACGCAGTATTTT. Its translation is CASSVRPGLGDTQYF.

The rearrangement joins TRBV27 to TRBJ1-1; TRBD1 matches at 8 bases. This CDR3 has 16 amino acids. The V gene end was trimmed by 0 bases and the J gene end by 1 base; junction bases not matched to a gene: 4. Germline CDR1 reads MNHEY; CDR2 reads SMNVEV (reference sequence). The CDR3, as DNA: TGTGCCAGCAGTTTATCATGGGACAGGCGGAACACTGAAGCTTTCTTT. Translated: CASSLSWDRRNTEAFF.

The chain recombines TRBV28 with TRBJ1-2; TRBD1 matches 8 bases. The CDR3 runs to 19 residues. V lost 6 bases and J lost 4; bases outside the gene matches: 22. CDR1 MDHEN and CDR2 SYDVKM come from the germline V gene. CDR3 coding DNA: TGTGCCAGCAGCCTATCAAGAAACTACCAGGGGGCGCCAAGCTATGGCTACACCTTC. It translates to CASSLSRNYQGAPSYGYTF.

This chain uses TRBV19 with TRBJ1-6, with D possibly TRBD1 on 5 matching bases. The CDR3 is made up of 15 amino acids. Trimming left V 5 bases short and J 9 bases short, with 17 bases between. Germline loops: CDR1 LNHDA, CDR2 SQIVND (reference sequence). CDR3 in amino acids: CASSSQGTKGSPLHF. The CDR3 DNA sequence: TGTGCCAGTAGTTCCCAGGGAACTAAGGGTTCACCCCTCCACTTT.

The chain links TRBV28 to TRBJ1-2, with D perhaps TRBD1 (5 bases). V was clipped by 5 bases and J by 4 bases, with 17 bases between them. Germline values: CDR1 MDHEN, CDR2 SYDVKM. This CDR3 is 15 amino acids long. CDR3 sequence reads: CASSGADDQFYGYTF. DNA of the CDR3: TGTGCCAGCAGTGGGGCGGACGACCAATTCTATGGCTACACCTTC.

The chain recombines TRBV3-1 (or the pseudogene TRBV3-2) with TRBJ2-2, with TRBD2 matching over 7 bases. V shed 0 bases, J shed 7 bases, and the junction held 11 bases outside the gene matches. This CDR3 has 17 amino acids. The germline gives CDR1 LGHDT, CDR2 YNNKEL (reference sequence). Here the CDR3 reads CASSQEFPAGWNGELFF. Written as DNA, the CDR3 is TGTGCCAGCAGCCAAGAGTTTCCAGCGGGATGGAACGGGGAGCTGTTTTTT.